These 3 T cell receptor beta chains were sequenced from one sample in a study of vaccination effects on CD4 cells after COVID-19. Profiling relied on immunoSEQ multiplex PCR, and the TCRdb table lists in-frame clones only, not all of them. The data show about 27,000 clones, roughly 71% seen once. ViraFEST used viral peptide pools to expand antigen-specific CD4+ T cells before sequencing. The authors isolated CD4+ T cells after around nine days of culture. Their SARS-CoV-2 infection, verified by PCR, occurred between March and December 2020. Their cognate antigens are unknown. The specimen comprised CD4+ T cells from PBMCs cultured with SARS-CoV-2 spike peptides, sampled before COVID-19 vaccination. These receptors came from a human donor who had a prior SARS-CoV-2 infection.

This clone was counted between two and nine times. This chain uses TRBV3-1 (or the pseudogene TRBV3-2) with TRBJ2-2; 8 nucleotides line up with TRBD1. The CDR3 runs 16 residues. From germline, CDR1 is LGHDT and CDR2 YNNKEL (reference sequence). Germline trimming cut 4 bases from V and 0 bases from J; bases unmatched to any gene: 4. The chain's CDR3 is CASSLGQGTNTGELFF. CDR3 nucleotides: TGTGCCAGCAGCCTCGGACAGGGAACGAACACCGGGGAGCTGTTTTTT.

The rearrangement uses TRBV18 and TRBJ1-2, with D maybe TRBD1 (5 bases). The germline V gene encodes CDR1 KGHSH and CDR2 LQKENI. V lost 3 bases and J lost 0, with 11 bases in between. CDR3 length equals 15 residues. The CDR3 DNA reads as TGTGCCAGCTCACCCGGGACGGATACTAACTATGGCTACACCTTC. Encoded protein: CASSPGTDTNYGYTF. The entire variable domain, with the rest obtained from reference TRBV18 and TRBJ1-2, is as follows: NAGVMQNPRHLVRRRGQEARLRCSPMKGHSHVYWYRQLPEEGLKFMVYLQKENIIDESGMPKERFSAEFPKEGPSILRIQQVVRGDSAAYFCASSPGTDTNYGYTFGSGTRLTVV.

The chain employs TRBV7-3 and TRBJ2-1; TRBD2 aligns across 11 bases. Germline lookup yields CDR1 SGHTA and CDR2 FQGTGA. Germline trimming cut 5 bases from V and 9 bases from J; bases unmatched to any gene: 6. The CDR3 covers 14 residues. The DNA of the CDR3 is TGTGCCAGCAGCGTACTAGCGGGAGTAAGTGAGCAGTTCTTC. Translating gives CASSVLAGVSEQFF.